These T cell receptor beta chains were read from a single sample in a study of T-cell memory formation after mild COVID-19. In TCRdb, the 5' RACE reads were re-called with MiXCR into one record per CDR3 protein. This table has just under 550,000 distinct CDR3 sequences, roughly 22% appearing once. Sequencing was done on a sample of PBMCs or a T cell subset sorted from them (not recorded which). Every receptor here comes from an adult woman who had mild COVID-19 (a few samples of this study predate the infection). Cell type and time point are not known. The CDR3 runs from the conserved cysteine through the conserved F or W. A D gene is named only where the DNA matches it firmly. Size tells how often a clone was seen (once, few, many) or the class of an expanded clone, and some rows leave it out.

>TRBJ2-5|TRBD2|TRBV12-3/TRBV12-4|NA
TGTGCCAGCAGGGTAGGACTAGCGGGGGGCGAGACCCAGTACTTC
CASRVGLAGGETQYF
>TRBJ1-2|TRBD1|TRBV7-2|NA
TGTGCCAGCAGCCAGGAAGGGACAGGGGGTCCCCACTTC
CASSQEGTGGPHF
>TRBJ2-1|NA|TRBV29-1|few
TGCAGCGGAGGGGTCGGCTCCTACAATGAGCAGTTCTTC
CSGGVGSYNEQFF
>TRBJ2-1|TRBD1|TRBV19|NA
TGTGCCAGTAGTATTGGTCCCGGGACAGGGGGTTCCTACAATGAGCAGTTCTTC
CASSIGPGTGGSYNEQFF
>TRBJ1-2|TRBD1|TRBV6-2/TRBV6-3|NA
TGTGCCAGCAATACACCACGAAGGACAGGGGGCGATGGCTACACCTTC
CASNTPRRTGGDGYTF
>TRBJ1-6|TRBD1|TRBV7-8|NA
TGTGCCAGCAGCTTACGGGGGACAGGGGGTTATAATTCACCCCTCCACTTT
CASSLRGTGGYNSPLHF
>TRBJ2-7|TRBD1|TRBV12-3/TRBV12-4|few
TGTGCCAGCAGTGACGGACAGGGGGGGTCCTACGAGCAGTACTTC
CASSDGQGGSYEQYF
>TRBJ2-2|TRBD2|TRBV6-1|many
TGTGCCAGCAGTGGACTAGCGGACACCGGGGAGCTGTTTTTT
CASSGLADTGELFF
>TRBJ2-5|TRBD2|TRBV2|NA
TGTGCCAGCAGTGAAATGGCTAGCGGGGCGGAGACCCAGTACTTC
CASSEMASGAETQYF
>TRBJ1-1|NA|TRBV29-1|few
TGCAGCGTTGGAGTGTTGGGTGGGGAAACTGAAGCTTTCTTT
CSVGVLGGETEAFF
>TRBJ1-1|NA|TRBV14|few
TGTGCCAGCAGCCCCGGATTCCTCCGGGGAGCTTTCTTT
CASSPGFLRGAFF
>TRBJ1-1|NA|TRBV29-1|NA
TGCAGCGTTGAAGATCGCGGTGGGTCCATTGAAGCTTTCTTT
CSVEDRGGSIEAFF
>TRBJ2-7|TRBD1|TRBV2|few
TGTGCCAGCAGTGAAGGGGCCGGACAGGGTATCTACGAGCAGTACTTC
CASSEGAGQGIYEQYF
>TRBJ2-1|NA|TRBV4-1|few
TGCGCCAGCAGCCACCCAGACAGCCCGGGGCAGTTCTTC
CASSHPDSPGQFF
>TRBJ2-7|TRBD1|TRBV6-6|NA
TGTGCCAGCAGCCAGGGACAGGGGGCTTTCTCCTACGAGCAGTACTTC
CASSQGQGAFSYEQYF
>TRBJ2-3|NA|TRBV20-1|NA
TGCAGTGCACCGCTACGGATCCAGGGATTCAGAGATACGCAGTATTTT
CSAPLRIQGFRDTQYF
>TRBJ2-3|NA|TRBV3-1|few
TGTGCCAGCAGCCAGGTGAGGGGCACAGATACGCAGTATTTT
CASSQVRGTDTQYF
>TRBJ1-1|NA|TRBV24-1|NA
TGTGCCACCAGTGATTTTGGGGGGCGAGCTTTCTTT
CATSDFGGRAFF
>TRBJ2-7|NA|TRBV20-1|NA
TGCAGTGCTAGTCCAGGCTACGAGCAGTACTTC
CSASPGYEQYF
>TRBJ2-7|NA|TRBV20-1|NA
TGCAGTGCTATGTCGGGGCGGGGAAACTACGAGCAGTACTTC
CSAMSGRGNYEQYF
>TRBJ2-7|TRBD1|TRBV29-1|NA
TGCAGCGTTGAAGGAGACAGGGACTACGAGCAGTACTTC
CSVEGDRDYEQYF
>TRBJ2-2|NA|TRBV7-2|few
TGTGCCAGCAGCTCCCGCTGGGTGGGCGGGGAGCTGTTTTTT
CASSSRWVGGELFF
>TRBJ2-1|NA|TRBV12-3/TRBV12-4|NA
TGTGCCAGCAGGAGAAGCCTTGAGCAGTTCTTC
CASRRSLEQFF
>TRBJ2-3|NA|TRBV7-9|few
TGTGCCAGCAGCTTAGGGGGACCCTCGGCAGATACGCAGTATTTT
CASSLGGPSADTQYF
>TRBJ1-3|TRBD1|TRBV29-1|few
TGCAGCGTTGAGGACAGGCGATACTCTGGAAACACCATATATTTT
CSVEDRRYSGNTIYF
>TRBJ1-5|NA|TRBV20-1|NA
TGCAGTGCTACCGCGGCCTGGTCCGCCCGAGGGCCCTACAATCAGCCCCAGCATTTT
CSATAAWSARGPYNQPQHF
>TRBJ1-1|NA|TRBV4-1|NA
TGCGCCAGCAGCCAGAGGAGGGACGGACCGAACACTGAAGCTTTCTTT
CASSQRRDGPNTEAFF
>TRBJ1-5|NA|TRBV5-1|few
TGCGCCAGCAGCCCGTCGAACAGGAATCAGCCCCAGCATTTT
CASSPSNRNQPQHF
>TRBJ2-3|TRBD2|TRBV14|NA
TGTGCCAGCAGCCAGGGGACTAGCCGGGGAGATACGCAGTATTTT
CASSQGTSRGDTQYF
>TRBJ1-1|NA|TRBV14|NA
TGTGCCAGCAGCCAAGTTGCAGGAGAAGCTTTCTTT
CASSQVAGEAFF
>TRBJ2-5|NA|TRBV5-1|NA
TGCGCCAGCAGCTGGGATTTAGGTCGAGAGACCCAGTACTTC
CASSWDLGRETQYF
>TRBJ2-7|TRBD1|TRBV6-5|NA
TGTGCCAGCAGTTACTCGACAGGGCCCTACGAGCAGTACTTC
CASSYSTGPYEQYF
>TRBJ1-2|NA|TRBV7-2|few
TGTGCCAGCAGCCGAGGGGGGGCAGGGGGCTACACCTTC
CASSRGGAGGYTF
>TRBJ1-6|TRBD1|TRBV15|once
TGTGCCACCAGCAGAGTACGAGACAGGGGAAAATCACCCCTCCACTTT
CATSRVRDRGKSPLHF
>TRBJ1-1|TRBD1|TRBV7-9|few
TGTGCCAGCAGCTTAGCCCAGGGGGCATCGAGGACTGAAGCTTTCTTT
CASSLAQGASRTEAFF
>TRBJ2-3|NA|TRBV12-3/TRBV12-4|few
TGTGCCAGCAGCTCCCAGACGGTGCGGCAGTATTTT
CASSSQTVRQYF
>TRBJ2-7|NA|TRBV2|NA
TGTGCCAGCAGTGAAACAAGCGGTAGCTCCTACGAGCAGTACTTC
CASSETSGSSYEQYF
>TRBJ2-1|TRBD1|TRBV12-3/TRBV12-4|few
TGTGCCAGCAGGACGGACAGGGTGCATGAGCAGTTCTTC
CASRTDRVHEQFF
>TRBJ2-1|TRBD2|TRBV5-1|NA
TGCGCCAGCAGCGTGACTAGCGGGAGTTTAAATGAGCAGTTCTTC
CASSVTSGSLNEQFF
>TRBJ1-2|NA|TRBV9|NA
TGTGCCAGCAGCGTTGGGATGAATCACTATGGCTACACCTTC
CASSVGMNHYGYTF
>TRBJ2-4|TRBD2|TRBV6-2/TRBV6-3|NA
TGTGCCAGCAGTTATAGCGGGAGACGGAACATTCAGTACTTC
CASSYSGRRNIQYF
>TRBJ1-1|NA|TRBV4-3|many
TGCGCCAGCAGCCAAGTGGACGGAACTGAAGCTTTCTTT
CASSQVDGTEAFF
>TRBJ2-4|NA|TRBV7-7|NA
TGTGCTAGCAGCCCAATCACCGGGGATAAGAACATTCAGTACTTC
CASSPITGDKNIQYF